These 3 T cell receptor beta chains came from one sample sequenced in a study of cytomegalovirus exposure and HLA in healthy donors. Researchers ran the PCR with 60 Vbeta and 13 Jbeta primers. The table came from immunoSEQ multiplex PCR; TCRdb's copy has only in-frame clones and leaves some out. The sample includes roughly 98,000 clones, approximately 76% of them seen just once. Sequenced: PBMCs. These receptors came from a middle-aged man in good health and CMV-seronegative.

The CDR3 region is CASSIATGELFF. CDR3 DNA: TGTGCCAGCAGTATAGCGACCGGGGAGCTGTTTTTT. The chain links TRBV27 to TRBJ2-2, with D possibly matching TRBD2 (5 bases). This CDR3 region has 12 residues. Trimming cost V 5 bases and J 5 bases, with 6 bases left between them. CDR1 and CDR2 from the germline V gene are MNHEY and SMNVEV (reference sequence).

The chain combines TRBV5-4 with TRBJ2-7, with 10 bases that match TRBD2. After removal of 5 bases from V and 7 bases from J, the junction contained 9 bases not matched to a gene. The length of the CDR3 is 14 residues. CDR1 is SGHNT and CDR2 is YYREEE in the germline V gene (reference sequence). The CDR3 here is CASRPSGSGREQYF. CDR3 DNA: TGTGCCAGCAGACCTAGCGGGAGTGGGAGGGAGCAGTACTTC.

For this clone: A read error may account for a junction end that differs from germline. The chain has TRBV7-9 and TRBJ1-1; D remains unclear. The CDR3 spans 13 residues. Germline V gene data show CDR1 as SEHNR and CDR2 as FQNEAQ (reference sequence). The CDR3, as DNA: TGTTCCAGCAGCTTAGACTGGTCCACCGTTTCAGCGTTT. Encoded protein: CSSSLDWSTVSAF.